The sample holds one count of the clone carrying this T cell receptor (beta chain). The target antigen is unknown. The data stem from a study of vaccination and CD4 T cells after COVID-19. V was cut by 4 bases and J by 3 bases, with 10 bases left in between. This CDR3 is 14 amino acids long. The germline gives CDR1 LNHDA, CDR2 SQIVND (reference sequence). Oncomine TCR Beta short-read sequencing was applied to DNA from cultured CD4+ T cells. TCRdb redid the calling of the PCR reads with MiXCR, one entry per CDR3 protein. The sample holds approximately 13,000 distinct CDR3 sequences, approximately 52% seen once. Treatment meaning: approximately 10-day PBMC culture with coronavirus spike peptide pools or control peptides (ViraFEST assay).

The gene calls are TRBV19 and TRBJ1-5; D gene unclear. Sequenced material: CD4+ T cells from blood, cultured in vitro. The receptor's source is a human donor who had recovered from COVID-19. For the CDR3, the DNA is TGTGCCAGTAGTACCGGACTTATCAATCAGCCCCAGCATTTT. Protein: CASSTGLINQPQHF.